One and the same sample provided the 32 T cell receptor beta chains below, sequenced in a study of shared clonotypes between healthy human individuals. Positive CCR7 selection of CD45RO-negative cells yielded the naive CD8 cells, and terminally differentiated effector memory CD45RA+ cells were excluded. Profiling relied on immunoSEQ multiplex PCR, and the TCRdb table lists in-frame clones only, not all of them. The sample holds more than 2 million clones, 85% to 95% seen once. The sequenced sample consisted of naive CD8+ T cells from PBMCs. Source of these receptors: a man aged 18 to 30 in good health. Some clones in this sample may be carry-over from other donors' samples.

The gene calls are TRBV6-1 and TRBJ2-1, with TRBD2 matching 10 bases. With V trimmed by 2 bases and J by 3 bases, 7 bases remained unmatched. The CDR3 consists of 17 residues. Germline lookup yields CDR1 MNHNS and CDR2 SASEGT. For the CDR3, the DNA is TGTGCCAGCAGTGAAAACCCTAGCGGGAGAGACTACAATGAGCAGTTCTTC. This encodes CASSENPSGRDYNEQFF.

This chain connects TRBV15 to TRBJ1-4, with 7 nucleotides matching TRBD1. The J segment lost 4 bases and the V segment lost 3 bases, leaving 11 bases of the junction unmatched. The CDR3 length is 17 residues. Germline CDR1 reads LNHNV; CDR2 reads YYDKDF (reference sequence). CDR3 protein: CATSRGNTGEINEKLFF. DNA for the CDR3: TGTGCCACCAGCAGGGGAAACACAGGGGAAATTAATGAAAAACTGTTTTTT.

This clone was counted a single time. The CDR3 DNA sequence: TGCGCCAGCAGCCAAGTTGAGGAGACCCAGTACTTC. Translation: CASSQVEETQYF. The chain links TRBV4-1 to TRBJ2-5; D gene unclear. The CDR3 covers 12 residues. Trimming took off 1 base at V and 5 bases at J, with 5 bases between the two ends. CDR1 and CDR2 (germline): MGHRA, YSYEKL.

The CDR3 DNA sequence: TGTGCCAGCAGCCAACCGGGAGGGATCTATGGCTACACCTTC. This encodes CASSQPGGIYGYTF. The chain combines TRBV7-9 with TRBJ1-2, with D unclear. The CDR3 runs to 14 residues. V was shortened by 5 bases and J by 4 bases, with 14 bases between the two germline ends. Per germline, CDR1 SEHNR and CDR2 FQNEAQ (reference sequence).

V is TRBV12-5 and J is TRBJ2-2, with D perhaps TRBD1 or TRBD2 (5 bases each). Per germline, CDR1 LGHNT and CDR2 FRNRAP. The CDR3 totals 17 residues. V was cut by 3 bases and J by 0 bases, with 14 bases left in between. As DNA, the CDR3 is TGTGCTAGTGGTTTTTGGGGACCTAATGCGAACACCGGGGAGCTGTTTTTT. This codes for CASGFWGPNANTGELFF.

The gene calls are TRBV5-1 and TRBJ2-7, with D perhaps TRBD2 (5 bases). The CDR3 runs 13 residues. Trimming removed 0 bases at V and 4 bases at J, with 8 bases between. Per the germline V gene, CDR1 is SGHRS and CDR2 is YFSETQ. The CDR3 region is CASSLGGWYEQYF. In DNA, the CDR3 is TGCGCCAGCAGCTTGGGAGGGTGGTACGAGCAGTACTTC. Using reference TRBV5-1 and TRBJ2-7 for the parts outside the CDR3, the full variable domain is KAGVTQTPRYLIKTRGQQVTLSCSPISGHRSVSWYQQTPGQGLQFLFEYFSETQRNKGNFPGRFSGRQFSNSRSEMNVSTLELGDSALYLCASSLGGWYEQYFGPGTRLTVT.

The CDR3 protein is CASSQVRGDNEQFF. CDR3 nucleotides: TGTGCCAGCAGCCAAGTCAGGGGAGACAATGAGCAGTTCTTC. The rearrangement uses TRBV16 and TRBJ2-1; D might be TRBD1 (6 bases). The CDR3 is 14 amino acids. Looked up from germline, CDR1 is KGHSY and CDR2 is FQNENV. Trimming removed 2 bases at V and 5 bases at J, with 10 bases between.

CDR3 loop: CASSLQTFGELFF. CDR3 DNA: TGTGCCAGCAGTTTGCAGACATTCGGGGAGCTGTTTTTT. The rearrangement joins TRBV27 to TRBJ2-2; D unresolved. The V and J ends lost 3 bases and 7 bases respectively, with 9 bases between them. In germline, CDR1 is MNHEY, CDR2 SMNVEV (reference sequence). The CDR3 runs 13 residues.

The chain recombines TRBV6-5 with TRBJ2-7, with unresolved D. This CDR3 is 14 amino acids long. The germline gives CDR1 MNHEY, CDR2 SVGAGI. V was pared by 3 bases and J by 3 bases, with 12 bases between. CDR3 loop: CASSYEGPVYEQYF. The CDR3 coding sequence is TGTGCCAGCAGTTATGAAGGGCCAGTCTACGAGCAGTACTTC.

The V gene is TRBV10-3, the J gene TRBJ1-2; D possibly corresponds to TRBD1 (5 bases). This CDR3 has 15 residues. Trimming removed 0 bases at V and 5 bases at J, with 13 bases between. Germline V gene data show CDR1 as ENHRY and CDR2 as SYGVKD. The CDR3 DNA is TGTGCCATCAGTGAGTCCAACGTCCGGGGGTATGGCTACACCTTC. This sequence encodes CAISESNVRGYGYTF.

V is TRBV19 and J is TRBJ1-1, with a tentative D call TRBD1 (6 bases). Germline V gene lookup returns CDR1 LNHDA and CDR2 SQIVND (reference sequence). The CDR3 is 12 amino acids. V was trimmed by 7 bases and J by 11 bases, leaving 17 bases between them. Here the CDR3 DNA reads TGTGCCAGTACCGCCGGGACAAGGCGTGCTTTCTTT. Its translation is CASTAGTRRAFF. The full variable domain, in which reference TRBV19 and TRBJ1-1 provide the parts outside the CDR3, is DGGITQSPKYLFRKEGQNVTLSCEQNLNHDAMYWYRQDPGQGLRLIYYSQIVNDFQKGDIAEGYSVSREKKESFPLTVTSAQKNPTAFYLCASTAGTRRAFFGQGTRLTVV.

The CDR3 region is CASSYSRRALGNEQFF. Written as DNA, the CDR3 is TGTGCCAGCAGTTACTCGCGGCGGGCCCTCGGCAATGAGCAGTTCTTC. The chain recombines TRBV6-5 with TRBJ2-1; D might be TRBD2 (5 bases). Trimming pared 0 bases from V and 6 bases from J, leaving 15 bases between. The CDR3 loop spans 16 amino acids. CDR1 is MNHEY, CDR2 SVGAGI, per germline.

This chain connects TRBV7-3 to TRBJ2-7; 8 bases agree with TRBD1. The CDR3 length is 12 residues. V lost 4 bases, J lost 6 bases, and 2 bases stayed unmatched. Germline CDR1 SGHTA, CDR2 FQGTGA. The CDR3 loop is CASSSTGGEQYF. In DNA form, the CDR3 reads TGTGCCAGCAGCTCCACAGGGGGCGAGCAGTACTTC.

The V gene is TRBV19, the J gene TRBJ2-2; 7 nucleotides agree with TRBD2. CDR1 and CDR2 (germline): LNHDA, SQIVND (reference sequence). Losses at the gene ends were 5 bases for V and 7 bases for J; bases not matched to a gene: 10. The CDR3 has 15 residues. The CDR3 nucleotides read TGTGCCAGTAGTTTTTGGGCTAGCGGTGTCGGGGAGCTGTTTTTT. Amino acid sequence: CASSFWASGVGELFF.

The rearrangement joins TRBV29-1 to TRBJ2-4; a possible D gene is TRBD2 (5 bases). CDR1 SQVTM and CDR2 ANQGSEA come from the germline V gene. V was cut by 7 bases and J by 0 bases, with 13 bases left in between. The CDR3 runs 14 residues. The CDR3 nucleotides are TGCAGCGCTGGCCCCGGACTAGCCAAAAACATTCAGTACTTC. This codes for CSAGPGLAKNIQYF.

V gene TRBV15 combines with J gene TRBJ2-1, with D hard to call. Germline assignment: CDR1 LNHNV and CDR2 YYDKDF (reference sequence). This CDR3 is 14 amino acids long. V was pared by 4 bases and J by 1 base, with 8 bases between. DNA for the CDR3: TGTGCCACCAGCACGGCGCGGTCCTACAATGAGCAGTTCTTC. This sequence encodes CATSTARSYNEQFF.

The chain employs TRBV5-6 and TRBJ1-5; 8 nucleotides align to TRBD1. Germline CDR1 is SGHDT and CDR2 is YYEEEE. CDR3 length: 14 residues. The ends lost 0 bases at V and 8 bases at J; junction bases unmatched: 4. CDR3 in amino acids: CASSLGTGIEPQHF. The CDR3 region has the DNA TGTGCCAGCAGCTTGGGGACAGGGATTGAGCCCCAGCATTTT.

V gene TRBV28 combines with J gene TRBJ2-1; 12 bases fit TRBD2. CDR1 is MDHEN, CDR2 SYDVKM, per germline. CDR3 length equals 14 residues. J was trimmed by 4 bases and V by 6 bases; bases with no gene match: 1. DNA for the CDR3: TGTGCCAGCAGCGGACTAGCGGGATACAATGAGCAGTTCTTC. Translating it yields CASSGLAGYNEQFF.

The V call is TRBV4-2, the J call TRBJ2-7; D might be TRBD1 or TRBD2, each matching 7 bases. Per germline, CDR1 LGHNA and CDR2 YNFKEQ. The CDR3 length is 15 residues. The V gene lost 0 bases and the J gene lost 1 base, with 10 bases spanning the gap. The CDR3 sequence is CASSQDRGGSYEQYF. CDR3 nucleotide sequence: TGTGCCAGCAGCCAAGACAGGGGGGGATCCTACGAGCAGTACTTC.

This chain joins TRBV11-2 and TRBJ2-7; 10 bases map to TRBD2. CDR1 and CDR2 from the germline V gene are SGHAT and FQNNGV. V lost 4 bases and J lost 3; bases outside the gene matches: 3. The CDR3 sequence is 14 residues long. DNA of the CDR3: TGTGCCAGCAGCTGGGGACTAGCGTACTACGAGCAGTACTTC. This sequence encodes CASSWGLAYYEQYF. Drawing the rest from reference TRBV11-2 and TRBJ2-7, the complete variable domain is EAGVAQSPRYKIIEKRQSVAFWCNPISGHATLYWYQQILGQGPKLLIQFQNNGVVDDSQLPKDRFSAERLKGVDSTLKIQPAKLEDSAVYLCASSWGLAYYEQYFGPGTRLTVT.

The chain's CDR3 is CASSSGTGGLNYGYTF. For the CDR3, the DNA is TGTGCCAGCAGTTCCGGGACAGGGGGTTTAAACTATGGCTACACCTTC. V and J are TRBV2 and TRBJ1-2; TRBD1 aligns across 11 bases. There are 16 residues in the CDR3. Germline V CDR1 and CDR2: SNHLY, FYNNEI. V lost 5 bases and J lost 2; bases outside the gene matches: 7.

The chain joins TRBV5-4 to TRBJ2-1; a possible D gene is TRBD2 (6 bases). Per the germline V gene, CDR1 is SGHNT and CDR2 is YYREEE (reference sequence). The CDR3 consists of 13 residues. V gave up 4 bases and J gave up 15 bases, with 20 bases separating them. This CDR3 reads CASSLFDGGMWFF. CDR3 sequence (DNA): TGTGCCAGCAGCCTTTTTGACGGAGGGATGTGGTTCTTC.

The chain recombines TRBV9 with TRBJ2-5; the match to TRBD2 covers 10 bases. The CDR3 is made up of 16 amino acids. J lost 4 bases, V lost 1 base, and 7 bases had no gene match. Germline CDR1 and CDR2: SGDLS and YYNGEE. CDR3 in amino acids: CASSVPSGRGAETQYF. DNA of the CDR3: TGTGCCAGCAGCGTACCGAGCGGGAGGGGGGCAGAGACCCAGTACTTC.

The rearrangement joins TRBV11-2 to TRBJ1-1; no clear D. There are 13 residues in the CDR3. Trimming removed 8 bases from V and 0 bases from J, with 10 bases in between. Looked up from germline, CDR1 is SGHAT and CDR2 is FQNNGV. CDR3 loop: CASGWELNTEAFF. CDR3 sequence (DNA): TGTGCCAGCGGTTGGGAGCTGAACACTGAAGCTTTCTTT. Full variable domain (remainder filled in from reference TRBV11-2 and TRBJ1-1): EAGVAQSPRYKIIEKRQSVAFWCNPISGHATLYWYQQILGQGPKLLIQFQNNGVVDDSQLPKDRFSAERLKGVDSTLKIQPAKLEDSAVYLCASGWELNTEAFFGQGTRLTVV.

The chain combines TRBV10-3 with TRBJ1-1; no clear D. V shed 10 bases and J shed 6 bases, with 12 bases lying between them. CDR3 length: 11 residues. Per germline, CDR1 ENHRY and CDR2 SYGVKD. In DNA, the CDR3 is TGTGCCACCCGAGAGGGCCCTGAAGCTTTCTTT. It is translated as CATREGPEAFF.

This chain links TRBV25-1 with TRBJ1-5; D gene uncertain. CDR3 length: 13 amino acids. Germline assignment: CDR1 MGHDK and CDR2 SYGVNS. The germline V and J ends were trimmed by 2 bases and 6 bases, with 8 bases remaining between them. The CDR3 reads CASSEPPGQPQHF. CDR3 coding DNA: TGTGCCAGCAGTGAACCCCCCGGTCAGCCCCAGCATTTT.

The chain uses TRBV9 and TRBJ2-7, with D possibly TRBD1 on 7 matching bases. The CDR3 has 15 residues. Germline-derived CDR1 and CDR2 are SGDLS and YYNGEE. Trimming shortened V by 3 bases and J by 3 bases, and 16 bases separated the two germline ends. The chain's CDR3 is CASSGGDSLNYEQYF. In nucleotides, the CDR3 is TGTGCCAGCAGCGGGGGGGACAGCCTAAACTACGAGCAGTACTTC.

On this clone itself: Additional DNA sequences in this sample encode the identical CDR3. The CDR3 sequence is CASSATSGRGYEQYF. CDR3 bases: TGTGCCAGCAGCGCTACTAGCGGGAGGGGATACGAGCAGTACTTC. J is TRBJ2-7 and V is TRBV9, with 13 bases identical to TRBD2. The CDR3 runs 15 residues. Germline loops: CDR1 SGDLS, CDR2 YYNGEE. V gave up 3 bases and J gave up 4 bases; unmatched junction bases: 4.

This chain uses TRBV5-5 with TRBJ2-3; possibly TRBD2 for D (5 bases). The CDR3 sequence is 13 residues long. V was clipped by 4 bases and J by 6 bases, with 12 bases between them. CDR1 SGHKS and CDR2 YYEKEE come from the germline V gene (reference sequence). In DNA form, the CDR3 reads TGTGCCAGCAGCGCACGGGGTTCCGATACGCAGTATTTT. Translating gives CASSARGSDTQYF.

This clone was seen a few times. V is TRBV29-1 and J is TRBJ1-4, with D possibly being TRBD1 (5 bases). This CDR3 has 12 amino acids. Trimming cost V 6 bases and J 10 bases, with 15 bases left between them. The germline CDR1 and CDR2 sequences are SQVTM and ANQGSEA. CDR3 loop: CSVPGPGGKLFF. CDR3 sequence (DNA): TGCAGCGTACCGGGCCCGGGGGGAAAACTGTTTTTT.

The gene calls are TRBV7-9 and TRBJ2-1, with a tentative D call TRBD2 (6 bases). CDR1 is SEHNR, CDR2 FQNEAQ, per germline (reference sequence). The CDR3 consists of 15 residues. The ends were cut back, 7 bases at V and 7 bases at J, with 20 bases in the middle. DNA for the CDR3: TGTGCCAGCACCGATGGGGGGAGATCGTTGAATGAGCAGTTCTTC. Residues: CASTDGGRSLNEQFF.

The rearrangement joins TRBV4-3 to TRBJ2-7, with 11 bases identical to TRBD2. The CDR3 covers 15 residues. From germline, CDR1 is LGHNA and CDR2 YSLEER. V shed 4 bases and J 2 bases; nucleotides not matched to a gene: 4. Here the CDR3 reads CASSPGLAATYEQYF. For the CDR3, the DNA is TGCGCCAGCAGCCCGGGACTAGCGGCAACCTACGAGCAGTACTTC.